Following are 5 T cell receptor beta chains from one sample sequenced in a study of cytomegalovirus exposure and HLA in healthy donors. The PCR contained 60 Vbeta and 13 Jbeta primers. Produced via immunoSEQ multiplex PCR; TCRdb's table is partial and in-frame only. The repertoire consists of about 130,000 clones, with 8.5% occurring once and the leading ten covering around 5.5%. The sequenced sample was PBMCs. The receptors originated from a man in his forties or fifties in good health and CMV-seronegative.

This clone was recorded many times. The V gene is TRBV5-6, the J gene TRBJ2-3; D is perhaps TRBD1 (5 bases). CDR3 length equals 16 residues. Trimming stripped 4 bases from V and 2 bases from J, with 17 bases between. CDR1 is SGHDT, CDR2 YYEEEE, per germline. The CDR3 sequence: CASSAVTGSFTDTQYF. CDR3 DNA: TGTGCCAGCAGCGCGGTTACAGGTTCCTTCACAGATACGCAGTATTTT. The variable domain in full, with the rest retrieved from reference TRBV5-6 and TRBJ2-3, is DAGVTQSPTHLIKTRGQQVTLRCSPKSGHDTVSWYQQALGQGPQFIFQYYEEEERQRGNFPDRFSGHQFPNYSSELNVNALLLGDSALYLCASSAVTGSFTDTQYFGPGTRLTVL.

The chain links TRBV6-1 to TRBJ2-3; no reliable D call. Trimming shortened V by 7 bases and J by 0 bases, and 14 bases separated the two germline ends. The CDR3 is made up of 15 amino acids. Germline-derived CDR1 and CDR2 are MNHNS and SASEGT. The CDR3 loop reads CASTEAYTSTDTQYF. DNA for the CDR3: TGTGCCAGCACCGAGGCTTATACTAGCACAGATACGCAGTATTTT.

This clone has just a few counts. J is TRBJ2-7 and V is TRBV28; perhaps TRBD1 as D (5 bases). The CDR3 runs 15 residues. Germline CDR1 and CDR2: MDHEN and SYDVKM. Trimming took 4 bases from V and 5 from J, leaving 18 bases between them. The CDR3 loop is CASSSPGPGFDEQYF. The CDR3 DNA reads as TGTGCCAGCAGTTCCCCCGGCCCAGGGTTCGACGAGCAGTACTTC.

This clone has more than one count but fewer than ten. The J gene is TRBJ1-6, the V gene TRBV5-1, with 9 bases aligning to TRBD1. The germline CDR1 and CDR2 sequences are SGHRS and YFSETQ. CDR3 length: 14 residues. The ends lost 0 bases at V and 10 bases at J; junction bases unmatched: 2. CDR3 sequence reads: CASSLEDRGSPLHF. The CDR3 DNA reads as TGCGCCAGCAGCTTGGAGGACAGGGGCTCACCCCTCCACTTT.

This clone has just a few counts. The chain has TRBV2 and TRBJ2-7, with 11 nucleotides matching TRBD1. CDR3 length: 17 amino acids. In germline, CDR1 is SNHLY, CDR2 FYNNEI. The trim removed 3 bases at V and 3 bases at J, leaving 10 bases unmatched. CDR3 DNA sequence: TGTGCCAGCAGTGAGGACAGGGGGCGCGTTAGGGACTACGAGCAGTACTTC. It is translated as CASSEDRGRVRDYEQYF.